This T cell receptor beta chain was captured in a study of shared clonotypes between healthy human individuals. Clones were read by immunoSEQ multiplex PCR, and TCRdb kept only the in-frame ones, dropping some. The sample has about 2 million clones; roughly 95% are singletons. Naive CD8 cells were CD45RO-negative, positively selected for CCR7, excluding terminally differentiated effector memory CD45RA+ cells. Sequencing used naive CD8+ T cells sorted from blood. This receptor was taken from a man aged 18 to 30 in good health.

CDR3 in DNA: TGTGCCAGCAGCTACGTGGTCCGGGACAGGGAAGGGCAGTATTTT. This gives the protein CASSYVVRDREGQYF. This chain uses TRBV7-9 with TRBJ2-3; TRBD1 matches at 9 bases. This CDR3 has 15 amino acids. Germline values: CDR1 SEHNR, CDR2 FQNEAQ (reference sequence). V was pared by 4 bases and J by 11 bases, with 13 bases of the junction left unmatched.